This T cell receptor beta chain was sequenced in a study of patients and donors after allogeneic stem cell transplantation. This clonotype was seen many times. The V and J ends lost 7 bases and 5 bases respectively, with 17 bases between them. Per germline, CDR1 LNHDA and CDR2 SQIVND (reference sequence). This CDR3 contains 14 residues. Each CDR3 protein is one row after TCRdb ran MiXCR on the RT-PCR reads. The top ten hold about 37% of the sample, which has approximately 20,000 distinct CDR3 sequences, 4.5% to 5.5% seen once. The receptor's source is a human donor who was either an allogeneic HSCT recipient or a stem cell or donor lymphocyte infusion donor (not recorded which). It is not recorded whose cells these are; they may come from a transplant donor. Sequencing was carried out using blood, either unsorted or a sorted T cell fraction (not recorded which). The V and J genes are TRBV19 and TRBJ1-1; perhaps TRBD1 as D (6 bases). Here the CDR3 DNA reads TGTGCCAGTACGCTGGCCGCGAGGGGGACTGAAGCTTTCTTT. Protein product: CASTLAARGTEAFF.